The 2 T cell receptor beta chains given below trace back to one sample, sequenced in a study of CXCR3-negative and CXCR3-positive naive CD8 T cells. UMI labels and 5' RACE were used to prepare the TRB cDNA libraries. TCRdb reprocessed the 5' RACE reads and stores each CDR3 protein as one record, lacking DNA. Its table records under 75,000 distinct CDR3 sequences. Sequenced: naive CXCR3- CD8+ T cells from blood. The sample's subset: CD45RO-CCR7+CD27+CD95- naive CD8+ T cells lacking CXCR3 (TNR3-). Receptors originate from a human donor in good health. Some clones in this sample may be carry-over from other donors' samples.

CDR3 in amino acids: CASSLRQGVSKNIQYF. V gene TRBV7-8 combines with J gene TRBJ2-4; the TCRdb D gene call, TRBD1, has no DNA to confirm it. The germline V gene encodes CDR1 SGHVS and CDR2 FQNEAQ. This CDR3 contains 16 residues.

V usage is TRBV5-1 and J usage is TRBJ1-1. The CDR3 spans 14 residues. Germline V gene data show CDR1 as SGHRS and CDR2 as YFSETQ. CDR3 protein: CASSLDTERTEAFF.